Presented here are 7 T cell receptor beta chains from one specimen sequenced in a study of blood T cell repertoires in COVID-19. Clones were sequenced by immunoSEQ multiplex PCR, and TCRdb holds only the in-frame ones, with some missing. The repertoire holds 300,000 to 400,000 clones, with roughly 89% as singletons. Sequencing was carried out using peripheral blood. Receptors were obtained from a young man with COVID-19, enrolled during active disease.

The chain couples TRBV19 to TRBJ2-2, with D perhaps TRBD1 (5 bases). In germline, CDR1 is LNHDA, CDR2 SQIVND (reference sequence). V lost 10 bases to trimming and J lost 3 bases, with 15 bases between them. The CDR3 runs 14 residues. The CDR3 loop reads CATYHRGDTGELFF. CDR3 sequence (DNA): TGTGCCACCTACCATAGGGGCGACACCGGGGAGCTGTTTTTT.

V usage is TRBV28 and J usage is TRBJ1-1; D is undetermined. Trimming took 3 bases from V and 11 from J, leaving 10 bases between them. Germline V lookup: CDR1 MDHEN, CDR2 SYDVKM. The CDR3 is made up of 11 amino acids. The CDR3 sequence: CASSLREVAFF. CDR3 bases: TGTGCCAGCAGTTTGAGGGAGGTGGCTTTCTTT.

J is TRBJ2-5 and V is TRBV12-5; D perhaps matches TRBD2 (5 bases). The CDR3 contains 14 residues. Deletions cut 4 bases from V and 3 bases from J, with 12 bases between. Germline V lookup: CDR1 LGHNT, CDR2 FRNRAP. The CDR3 DNA reads as TGTGCTAGTGGTTCCGGGATTCAAGAAGAGACCCAGTACTTC. It specifies CASGSGIQEETQYF.

This clone was picked up one time. V is TRBV7-3 and J is TRBJ2-2; 8 positions match TRBD2. Trimming cost V 1 base and J 6 bases; bases outside gene matches: 16. Germline CDR1 SGHTA, CDR2 FQGTGA. The CDR3 is made up of 19 amino acids. The CDR3 region has the DNA TGTGCCAGCAGCTTAAGAGTGCTAGCGGGTGTTGCTGGGTCCGGGGAGCTGTTTTTT. Translating it yields CASSLRVLAGVAGSGELFF. Supplemented by reference TRBV7-3 and TRBJ2-2, the full variable domain reads GAGVSQTPSNKVTEKGKYVELRCDPISGHTALYWYRQSLGQGPEFLIYFQGTGAADDSGLPNDRFFAVRPEGSVSTLKIQRTERGDSAVYLCASSLRVLAGVAGSGELFFGEGSRLTVL.

The chain has TRBV7-3 and TRBJ2-3; 9 nucleotides match TRBD2. Germline V gene sequence: CDR1 SGHTA, CDR2 FQGTGA. The CDR3 sequence is 19 residues long. V shed 1 base, J shed 4 bases, and the junction held 15 bases outside the gene matches. The CDR3 loop reads CASSLSLAGIPNRADTQYF. CDR3 DNA: TGTGCCAGCAGCTTAAGTCTAGCGGGAATCCCAAACAGGGCAGATACGCAGTATTTT.

V gene TRBV10-3 combines with J gene TRBJ2-4, with TRBD2 matching 7 bases. The germline V gene encodes CDR1 ENHRY and CDR2 SYGVKD. The CDR3 runs to 16 residues. Unmatched junction bases numbered 2, after V lost 0 bases and J lost 0 bases. CDR3: CAISESGGLAKNIQYF. The CDR3 bases are TGTGCCATCAGTGAGTCGGGGGGGTTAGCCAAAAACATTCAGTACTTC.

The CDR3 bases are TGCGCCAGCAGCTTACAGGGGGCCCGAGACACTGAAGCTTTCTTT. Translation gives CASSLQGARDTEAFF. V is TRBV5-1 and J is TRBJ1-1, with TRBD1 matching 9 bases. V shed 2 bases and J 3 bases; nucleotides not matched to a gene: 5. CDR1 and CDR2 from the germline V gene are SGHRS and YFSETQ. CDR3 length: 15 amino acids.